These T cell receptor beta chains were read from a single sample in a study of shared clonotypes between healthy human individuals. Clones were sequenced by immunoSEQ multiplex PCR, and TCRdb holds only the in-frame ones, with some missing. The table has some 700,000 clones, about nine tenths seen once. The sequencing input was memory CD8+ T cells from PBMCs. Receptors originate from a man aged 18 to 35 in good health. Some clones in this sample may be carry-over from other donors' samples. CDR3s include the opening cysteine and the closing phenylalanine or tryptophan. D genes are given only for firm matches. Not every row has a clone size; where given, it reads once, few, many or a size class.

CDR3nt: TGTGCCAGGGATGGACAGGGTCGTTACGAGCAGTACTTC
CDR3aa: CARDGQGRYEQYF
abundance: NA
d_gene: TRBD1
v_gene: TRBV6-4
j_gene: TRBJ2-7

CDR3nt: TGTGCCAGCAGCTTTCATCTTGGACGGGCCTACGAGCAGTACTTC
CDR3aa: CASSFHLGRAYEQYF
abundance: NA
d_gene: NA
v_gene: TRBV7-8
j_gene: TRBJ2-7

CDR3nt: TGTGCCAGCAGCCCCCGGGACAACCAAGAGACCCAGTACTTC
CDR3aa: CASSPRDNQETQYF
abundance: NA
d_gene: NA
v_gene: TRBV9
j_gene: TRBJ2-5

CDR3nt: TGTGCCAGCAGCCAACGCGGCCACTACGAGCAGTACTTC
CDR3aa: CASSQRGHYEQYF
abundance: NA
d_gene: NA
v_gene: TRBV14
j_gene: TRBJ2-7

CDR3nt: TGTGCCAGCAGTTTTCGGAGGGACAGGGCTACGCCTAGCGGGAGGGCCAGAGAGACCCAGTACTTC
CDR3aa: CASSFRRDRATPSGRARETQYF
abundance: NA
d_gene: TRBD2
v_gene: TRBV28
j_gene: TRBJ2-5

CDR3nt: TGTGCCAGCAGCGCAAGACAGGGGACAACTAATGAAAAACTGTTTTTT
CDR3aa: CASSARQGTTNEKLFF
abundance: many
d_gene: TRBD1
v_gene: TRBV9
j_gene: TRBJ1-4

CDR3nt: TGCGCCAGCAGCTTCTTGGACTGGAGAGAAGCAGATACGCAGTATTTT
CDR3aa: CASSFLDWREADTQYF
abundance: NA
d_gene: NA
v_gene: TRBV5-1
j_gene: TRBJ2-3

CDR3nt: TGTGCCAGCAGCCAAGGGGGCCCCGTGGCGCGGACTGAAGCTTTCTTT
CDR3aa: CASSQGGPVARTEAFF
abundance: NA
d_gene: NA
v_gene: TRBV14
j_gene: TRBJ1-1

CDR3nt: TGTGCCAGCAGCGTAAGAGCGGGAGGAACCTACAATGAGCAGTTCTTC
CDR3aa: CASSVRAGGTYNEQFF
abundance: once
d_gene: TRBD2
v_gene: TRBV9
j_gene: TRBJ2-1

CDR3nt: TGTGCCAGCAGCTTATCCACTAGGGAGAAGTGGGACGAGCAGTACTTC
CDR3aa: CASSLSTREKWDEQYF
abundance: once
d_gene: NA
v_gene: TRBV11-2
j_gene: TRBJ2-7

CDR3nt: TGCGCCAGCAGCCAAGATGGAACAGGGGAACTCTACGAGCAGTACTTC
CDR3aa: CASSQDGTGELYEQYF
abundance: NA
d_gene: TRBD1
v_gene: TRBV4-1
j_gene: TRBJ2-7

CDR3nt: TGTGCCAGCTCACCACCAAAGGGACTAGCGGGAAACAATGAGCAGTTCTTC
CDR3aa: CASSPPKGLAGNNEQFF
abundance: NA
d_gene: TRBD2
v_gene: TRBV18
j_gene: TRBJ2-1

CDR3nt: TGTGCCAGTATTGAACAGGGGGCGGGCACTGAAGCTTTCTTT
CDR3aa: CASIEQGAGTEAFF
abundance: NA
d_gene: TRBD1
v_gene: TRBV19
j_gene: TRBJ1-1

CDR3nt: TGTGCCAGCAGCTTAGCGTCGTTATCTAACACTGAAGCTTTCTTT
CDR3aa: CASSLASLSNTEAFF
abundance: NA
d_gene: NA
v_gene: TRBV11-2
j_gene: TRBJ1-1

CDR3nt: TGTGCCAGCAGCCACCGGGACTACTATCAAGAGACCCAGTACTTC
CDR3aa: CASSHRDYYQETQYF
abundance: NA
d_gene: TRBD2
v_gene: TRBV9
j_gene: TRBJ2-5

CDR3nt: TGTGCCAGCAGCGGCCGGGACCCTAACTATGGCTACACCTTC
CDR3aa: CASSGRDPNYGYTF
abundance: NA
d_gene: NA
v_gene: TRBV9
j_gene: TRBJ1-2

CDR3nt: TGTGCCAGCAGAGTGGCGGGAGGTGTCGAGCAGTACTTC
CDR3aa: CASRVAGGVEQYF
abundance: NA
d_gene: TRBD2
v_gene: TRBV5-5
j_gene: TRBJ2-7

CDR3nt: TGTGCCAGCAGTTTCACAGGGGCCTACGAGCAGTACTTC
CDR3aa: CASSFTGAYEQYF
abundance: NA
d_gene: TRBD1
v_gene: TRBV27
j_gene: TRBJ2-7

CDR3nt: TGTGCCAGCAGTGCGGGACTAGCGGGAGATACGCAGTATTTT
CDR3aa: CASSAGLAGDTQYF
abundance: NA
d_gene: TRBD2
v_gene: TRBV6-4
j_gene: TRBJ2-3

CDR3nt: TGTGCCAGCAGTAAATCTCCCAGGGGTAGCGGGAGACGGGACACCGGGGAGCTGTTTTTT
CDR3aa: CASSKSPRGSGRRDTGELFF
abundance: once
d_gene: TRBD2
v_gene: TRBV27
j_gene: TRBJ2-2

CDR3nt: TGTGCCAGCAGTCCGGAAATCCCCCCCTACGAGCAGTACTTC
CDR3aa: CASSPEIPPYEQYF
abundance: few
d_gene: NA
v_gene: TRBV28
j_gene: TRBJ2-7

CDR3nt: TGTGCCAGCAGTCCTTATCCGGGACTAGCGGGAGGGAGCACAGATACGCAGTATTTT
CDR3aa: CASSPYPGLAGGSTDTQYF
abundance: NA
d_gene: TRBD2
v_gene: TRBV27
j_gene: TRBJ2-3

CDR3nt: TGTGCCAGCAGCTCGAGCGGGAGTAGCTACGAGCAGTACTTC
CDR3aa: CASSSSGSSYEQYF
abundance: NA
d_gene: TRBD2
v_gene: TRBV9
j_gene: TRBJ2-7

CDR3nt: TGTGCCAGCAGCTTCCGTGAAACCGGGGAGCTGTTTTTT
CDR3aa: CASSFRETGELFF
abundance: NA
d_gene: NA
v_gene: TRBV11-2
j_gene: TRBJ2-2

CDR3nt: TGTGCCAGCAGCTTCGGTCTGGAAAACCCTTTTGAAACTGAAGCTTTCTTT
CDR3aa: CASSFGLENPFETEAFF
abundance: NA
d_gene: NA
v_gene: TRBV11-1
j_gene: TRBJ1-1

CDR3nt: TGTGCCAGCAGCTTTAAGGGACAGAGCTCCTACGAGCAGTACTTC
CDR3aa: CASSFKGQSSYEQYF
abundance: NA
d_gene: TRBD1
v_gene: TRBV7-9
j_gene: TRBJ2-7

CDR3nt: TGTGCCAGCACCCCGATGCGGGGACCCCTCCACTTT
CDR3aa: CASTPMRGPLHF
abundance: NA
d_gene: NA
v_gene: TRBV28
j_gene: TRBJ1-6

CDR3nt: TGCAGCGTCGCCGGGACAGGCGTGTTGGGTGAGCAGTTCTTC
CDR3aa: CSVAGTGVLGEQFF
abundance: once
d_gene: TRBD1
v_gene: TRBV29-1
j_gene: TRBJ2-1

CDR3nt: TGCGCCAGCAGCCATCCAACGTCTTCGGGAAATGAGCAGTTCTTC
CDR3aa: CASSHPTSSGNEQFF
abundance: once
d_gene: NA
v_gene: TRBV4-1
j_gene: TRBJ2-1

CDR3nt: TGTGCCAGCAGTGAAGACAGGTCACAAGAGACCCAGTACTTC
CDR3aa: CASSEDRSQETQYF
abundance: NA
d_gene: NA
v_gene: TRBV2
j_gene: TRBJ2-5

CDR3nt: TGTGCCAGCAGTTTTTACCGGGGGGACAATGAGCAGTTCTTC
CDR3aa: CASSFYRGDNEQFF
abundance: NA
d_gene: TRBD2
v_gene: TRBV27
j_gene: TRBJ2-1

CDR3nt: TGTGCCAGCAGTCCATCTCAGGGGCCTGACCGCTATGGCTACACCTTC
CDR3aa: CASSPSQGPDRYGYTF
abundance: NA
d_gene: NA
v_gene: TRBV28
j_gene: TRBJ1-2

CDR3nt: TGTGCCAGCAGCCAAGATTTACAGACCCAGTACTTC
CDR3aa: CASSQDLQTQYF
abundance: NA
d_gene: NA
v_gene: TRBV14
j_gene: TRBJ2-5

CDR3nt: TGTGCCAGCAGCGAAACGGGATTCAGCTCCTACGAGCAGTACTTC
CDR3aa: CASSETGFSSYEQYF
abundance: NA
d_gene: NA
v_gene: TRBV6-1
j_gene: TRBJ2-7

CDR3nt: TGTGCCAGCAGCTCGGGGATGCTCATCTACGGGACCCAGTACTTC
CDR3aa: CASSSGMLIYGTQYF
abundance: NA
d_gene: NA
v_gene: TRBV7-8
j_gene: TRBJ2-5

CDR3nt: TGCAGCGTTACTGGACAGATCTATGGCTACACCTTC
CDR3aa: CSVTGQIYGYTF
abundance: NA
d_gene: NA
v_gene: TRBV29-1
j_gene: TRBJ1-2

CDR3nt: TGTGCCAGCAGCCCCGGGACAGGGGTGCCCGGGGAGCTGTTTTTT
CDR3aa: CASSPGTGVPGELFF
abundance: NA
d_gene: TRBD1
v_gene: TRBV7-9
j_gene: TRBJ2-2

CDR3nt: TGCGCCAGCAGTTACGGAAGGGGCTACGAGCAGTACTTC
CDR3aa: CASSYGRGYEQYF
abundance: NA
d_gene: NA
v_gene: TRBV5-1
j_gene: TRBJ2-7

CDR3nt: TGTGCCAGCAGTCGAACTCTAGCGGGAGTTCTCTACAATGAGCAGTTCTTC
CDR3aa: CASSRTLAGVLYNEQFF
abundance: NA
d_gene: TRBD2
v_gene: TRBV27
j_gene: TRBJ2-1

CDR3nt: TGTGCCAGCAGTTTTTCAGGCGTGGGCTATGAGCAGTTCTTC
CDR3aa: CASSFSGVGYEQFF
abundance: NA
d_gene: NA
v_gene: TRBV27
j_gene: TRBJ2-1

CDR3nt: TGTGCCAGCAGCGTAGGGGTAGCGGGAGTCAATGAGCAGTTCTTC
CDR3aa: CASSVGVAGVNEQFF
abundance: NA
d_gene: TRBD2
v_gene: TRBV9
j_gene: TRBJ2-1

CDR3nt: TGTGCCAGCAGCTTAGTGGGTATGGTTACTGGCGAGCAGTACTTC
CDR3aa: CASSLVGMVTGEQYF
abundance: NA
d_gene: NA
v_gene: TRBV7-9
j_gene: TRBJ2-7

CDR3nt: TGTGCCAGCAGCGCAGGGTATAACGAGCAGTACTTC
CDR3aa: CASSAGYNEQYF
abundance: NA
d_gene: NA
v_gene: TRBV5-6
j_gene: TRBJ2-7

CDR3nt: TGTGCCAGCAGTTACACGGGTGAGCAGTTCTTC
CDR3aa: CASSYTGEQFF
abundance: NA
d_gene: NA
v_gene: TRBV6-5
j_gene: TRBJ2-1

CDR3nt: TGTGCCAGCACTCCTCCGGGACACAGGAACACTGAAGCTTTCTTT
CDR3aa: CASTPPGHRNTEAFF
abundance: once
d_gene: NA
v_gene: TRBV13
j_gene: TRBJ1-1

CDR3nt: TGTGCCAGCAGCTTGGACAGGAGAGTAAAGAACACTGAAGCTTTCTTT
CDR3aa: CASSLDRRVKNTEAFF
abundance: NA
d_gene: TRBD1
v_gene: TRBV7-8
j_gene: TRBJ1-1

CDR3nt: TGTGCCAGCAGCTTAGAGAGTCGGGGGACACATAACTCTGGGGCCAACGTCCTGACTTTC
CDR3aa: CASSLESRGTHNSGANVLTF
abundance: NA
d_gene: NA
v_gene: TRBV7-8
j_gene: TRBJ2-6